This TCR beta chain emerged from a study of blood T cells in healthy people across ages. Overall study results and limits: Diversity of TCR beta correlated strongly with naive T cell percentage. The donors' CMV status was not determined, possibly confounding changes in expanded clonotypes.

Primers used in a second PCR of roughly 6 to 11 cycles were a sample-barcoded 5' primer and a J-beta primer mix. A template-switch adaptor that had 12 random nucleotides put a tag on each cDNA molecule. In TCRdb, the 5' RACE reads were re-called with MiXCR into one record per CDR3 protein. The repertoire has 850,000 to 1,300,000 distinct CDR3 sequences, over 35% of them found once; the top ten carry under 20%. In regard to this clonotype: The antigen remains unidentified.

This TCR derives from a woman aged 55-75 years in good health. The sequenced sample was blood.

CDR3 coding DNA: TGTGCCAGCAGCAAACCGGGGGCCCCAGAGACCCAGTACTTC. Protein product: CASSKPGAPETQYF. The V and J genes are TRBV11-2 and TRBJ2-5, with D perhaps given as TRBD1 or TRBD2 (6 bases each). V was cut by 5 bases and J by 4 bases, with 14 bases left in between. Germline CDR1 SGHAT, CDR2 FQNNGV. The CDR3 extends over 14 amino acids. The full variable domain, rest sourced from reference TRBV11-2 and TRBJ2-5, is EAGVAQSPRYKIIEKRQSVAFWCNPISGHATLYWYQQILGQGPKLLIQFQNNGVVDDSQLPKDRFSAERLKGVDSTLKIQPAKLEDSAVYLCASSKPGAPETQYFGPGTRLLVL.